This T cell receptor (beta chain) was obtained from a study of control samples from healthy donors and cancer patients. The CDR3 consists of 14 residues. The ends were cut back, 4 bases at V and 5 bases at J, with 14 bases in the middle. Germline loops: CDR1 LNHDA, CDR2 SQIVND (reference sequence). Libraries were prepared by immunoSEQ multiplex PCR; TCRdb keeps only in-frame clonotypes and omits some of them. The table has 180,000 or so clones, 91% seen once. This sequence joins TRBV19 and TRBJ1-2, with D unresolved. Material for sequencing was blood. The receptor comes from a woman aged 25 to 39 in good health. The CDR3 here is CASSTPGGSYGYTF. The CDR3 nucleotides read TGTGCCAGTAGTACCCCGGGAGGCTCTTATGGCTACACCTTC.